A selection of T cell receptor beta chains follows, all from one sample in a study of T-cell reconstitution after alpha-beta-depleted transplantation in children. TCRdb fed the PCR reads into MiXCR, producing one record per CDR3 protein. The data hold over 100,000 distinct CDR3 sequences, with 4.5% to 7.5% observed a single time. This specimen was PBMCs, mostly from graft donor cells, taken 60 days after TCRalphabeta/CD19-depleted stem cell transplant. The receptors were gathered from a female patient aged 2 to 10 who had a stem cell transplant for Fanconi anemia, so the T cells may come from the graft donor. Both conserved end residues are part of each CDR3. The order of the fields is J gene, V gene, CDR3 length, CDR3 protein.

>TRBJ2-1|TRBV5-1|18
CASSQTPIAGGPGNEQFF
>TRBJ1-5|TRBV12-3/TRBV12-4|12
CASRRDSQPQHF
>TRBJ2-1|TRBV6-6|15
CASSYPFTAYNEQFF
>TRBJ2-2|TRBV5-6|13
CASSFGQNGELFF
>TRBJ2-7|TRBV18|16
CASSPRLAGVDYEQYF
>TRBJ2-7|TRBV20-1|14
CSAGTRDPFYEQYF
>TRBJ2-3|TRBV20-1|14
CSAGTSGRTDTQYF
>TRBJ1-5|TRBV12-3/TRBV12-4|13
CASSRTGRQPQHF
>TRBJ2-7|TRBV28|11
CASSFLYEQYF
>TRBJ1-4|TRBV12-3/TRBV12-4|16
CASSLEGAQINEKLFF
>TRBJ2-7|TRBV6-1|15
CASTRGGQGPYEQYF
>TRBJ2-3|TRBV28|15
CASRPQGAGTDTQYF
>TRBJ2-1|TRBV12-3/TRBV12-4|15
CASSHFSGRADEQFF
>TRBJ1-4|TRBV27|14
CATQPTGGNEKLFF
>TRBJ2-1|TRBV20-1|15
CSARIPLVSYNEQFF
>TRBJ2-3|TRBV10-2|11
CASTQGDTQYF
>TRBJ2-3|TRBV7-9|15
CAGLGNTGGADTQYF
>TRBJ2-5|TRBV15|15
CATSRGGEKQETQYF
>TRBJ1-4|TRBV11-2|17
CASSRWTLQGWNEKLFF
>TRBJ2-3|TRBV20-1|14
CSARGLASTDTQYF
>TRBJ2-3|TRBV5-1|15
CASSLKGWGTDTQYF
>TRBJ2-6|TRBV12-3/TRBV12-4|14
CASSTVSGANVLTF
>TRBJ1-4|TRBV5-1|15
CASSLMDRGDEKLFF
>TRBJ2-3|TRBV4-1|15
CASSQYDRVPDTQYF
>TRBJ2-7|TRBV1|16
CTSSQGPLVSLYEQYF
>TRBJ2-3|TRBV10-2|16
CASSEWGKGYTDTQYF
>TRBJ2-5|TRBV5-1|16
CASSLADRVVGETQYF
>TRBJ2-7|TRBV28|14
CASSLDRGFQEQYF
>TRBJ2-1|TRBV29-1|16
CSVEESSSGRYNEQFF
>TRBJ2-5|TRBV20-1|11
CSGVLQETQYF
>TRBJ2-1|TRBV9|13
CASSSGGVNEQFF
>TRBJ2-2|TRBV7-3|14
CASSLRGSAGELFF
>TRBJ1-3|TRBV6-5|15
CASSQTGDSGNTIYF
>TRBJ2-6|TRBV10-3|15
CAITRTSSGANVLTF
>TRBJ2-3|TRBV2|14
CASRVESGADTQYF
>TRBJ2-1|TRBV6-2/TRBV6-3|14
CASSYFGSDDEQFF
>TRBJ2-3|TRBV28|15
CASRTRTGEGDTQYF
>TRBJ2-7|TRBV27|12
CASSPIAGEQYF
>TRBJ2-3|TRBV12-3/TRBV12-4|16
CASYKYGGRNTDTQYF
>TRBJ1-1|TRBV10-3|13
CATSWGENTEAFF
>TRBJ2-1|TRBV28|12
CASRLAGHEQFF
>TRBJ1-2|TRBV7-6|14
CASSLGTGRDGYTF
>TRBJ2-3|TRBV20-1|12
CSARGRQDTQYF
>TRBJ2-5|TRBV15|13
CATSGGSQETQYF
>TRBJ2-1|TRBV5-1|14
CASSPDIGYNEQFF
>TRBJ2-7|TRBV18|15
CASSPPGQNFYEQYF
>TRBJ1-2|TRBV7-9|16
CASSLAGGQGASGYTF
>TRBJ2-2|TRBV6-1|14
CASMRDSTTGELFF
>TRBJ2-4|TRBV6-5|19
CASSYFRVLAGRAKNIQYF
>TRBJ2-7|TRBV28|15
CASSSGSSSSVEQYF
>TRBJ2-1|TRBV7-3|15
CASSHRGGYYNEQFF
>TRBJ1-2|TRBV5-1|14
CASSLEGSNYGYTF
>TRBJ2-7|TRBV7-2|16
CASSPGTSGAHYEQYF
>TRBJ2-3|TRBV5-1|19
CASSSWRGLAGGGTDTQYF